The 29 T cell receptor beta chains reported below all come from one sample, sequenced in a study of blood T cell repertoires in COVID-19. The protocol was immunoSEQ multiplex PCR, while the TCRdb copy is restricted to in-frame clones and leaves out a portion. The sample includes about 200,000 clones, 65% to 90% of them seen just once. Sequencing input: PBMCs or T cells enriched from blood (not recorded which). These receptors came from a woman aged 45-65 years with acute COVID-19.

This clone was recorded only once. This sequence joins TRBV27 and TRBJ2-3, with a possible D match to TRBD2 (5 bases). The CDR3 is 12 residues long. V dropped 7 bases and J dropped 8 bases, with 13 bases sitting between them. CDR1 is MNHEY, CDR2 SMNVEV, per germline (reference sequence). CDR3 nucleotide sequence: TGTGCCAGCACAGCTCCCCGGGGTACGCAGTATTTT. Encoded protein: CASTAPRGTQYF.

The chain couples TRBV29-1 to TRBJ1-4; 8 nucleotides align to TRBD1. With 5 bases clipped from V and 4 bases from J, the junction kept 3 bases outside the gene matches. The germline V gene encodes CDR1 SQVTM and CDR2 ANQGSEA. CDR3 size: 13 residues. CDR3 DNA sequence: TGCAGCGTTAGACAGGGGATTAATGAAAAACTGTTTTTT. This gives the protein CSVRQGINEKLFF.

The chain has TRBV29-1 and TRBJ1-1; D not certain. This CDR3 has 13 amino acids. The germline V gene has CDR1 SQVTM and CDR2 ANQGSEA. V lost 6 bases and J lost 4, with 15 bases in between. The CDR3 reads CSVATLGSTEAFF. The CDR3 DNA is TGCAGCGTCGCAACGTTAGGGAGCACTGAAGCTTTCTTT. The full variable domain, rest sourced from reference TRBV29-1 and TRBJ1-1, is SAVISQKPSRDICQRGTSLTIQCQVDSQVTMMFWYRQQPGQSLTLIATANQGSEATYESGFVIDKFPISRPNLTFSTLTVSNMSPEDSSIYLCSVATLGSTEAFFGQGTRLTVV.

This chain joins TRBV30 and TRBJ2-7, with 15 bases identical to TRBD2. The germline gives CDR1 GTSNPN, CDR2 SVGIG (reference sequence). The CDR3 spans 16 residues. Trimming removed 1 base from V and 3 bases from J; junction bases left unmatched: 4. The CDR3 DNA reads TGTGCCTGGAGTGGGACTAGCGGGAGGGCCAACTACGAGCAGTACTTC. It is translated as CAWSGTSGRANYEQYF. The whole variable domain, remainder taken from reference TRBV30 and TRBJ2-7, is SQTIHQWPATLVQPVGSPLSLECTVEGTSNPNLYWYRQAAGRGLQLLFYSVGIGQISSEVPQNLSASRPQDRQFILSSKKLLLSDSGFYLCAWSGTSGRANYEQYFGPGTRLTVT.

The V and J genes are TRBV9 and TRBJ2-1; 10 nucleotides align to TRBD2. The CDR3 runs to 15 residues. J lost 8 bases, V lost 3 bases, and 8 bases had no gene match. Germline V gene lookup returns CDR1 SGDLS and CDR2 YYNGEE. CDR3 nucleotides: TGTGCCAGCAGCGGAGAAGCGGGAGGGCCCTATGAGCAGTTCTTC. Amino acids: CASSGEAGGPYEQFF.

The chain carries TRBV5-1 and TRBJ2-6; a weak D match, TRBD1 (5 bases). V shed 2 bases and J shed 0 bases, with 9 bases lying between them. This CDR3 is 16 amino acids long. CDR1 is SGHRS, CDR2 YFSETQ, per germline. CDR3 region: CASSFTGDSGANVLTF. CDR3 nucleotide sequence: TGCGCCAGCAGCTTTACAGGAGACTCTGGGGCCAACGTCCTGACTTTC.

The chain joins TRBV5-1 to TRBJ2-1; tentative D call: TRBD1 (5 bases). V was shortened by 4 bases and J by 12 bases, with 14 bases between the two germline ends. This CDR3 is 12 amino acids long. In germline, CDR1 is SGHRS, CDR2 YFSETQ. The CDR3: CASSEQQDTQFF. As DNA, the CDR3 is TGCGCCAGCAGCGAACAGCAGGACACGCAGTTCTTC.

J is TRBJ2-2 and V is TRBV29-1; TRBD1 aligns across 11 bases. The CDR3 has 15 amino acids. CDR1 is SQVTM and CDR2 is ANQGSEA in the germline V gene. The V gene end was trimmed by 7 bases and the J gene end by 5 bases; junction bases not matched to a gene: 9. CDR3 in amino acids: CSGRTGGAGTGELFF. The CDR3 DNA is TGCAGCGGTCGGACAGGGGGCGCGGGGACCGGGGAGCTGTTTTTT.

CDR3 DNA sequence: TGTGCCAGCAGTGACAGTAATTCACCCCTCCACTTT. As protein: CASSDSNSPLHF. The rearrangement joins TRBV2 to TRBJ1-6; D not certain. Germline V CDR1 and CDR2: SNHLY, FYNNEI. This CDR3 contains 12 residues. With 3 bases removed from V and 6 bases from J, the gap between germline ends came to 3 bases. The complete variable domain, with remaining parts taken from reference TRBV2 and TRBJ1-6, reads EPEVTQTPSHQVTQMGQEVILRCVPISNHLYFYWYRQILGQKVEFLVSFYNNEISEKSEIFDDQFSVERPDGSNFTLKIRSTKLEDSAMYFCASSDSNSPLHFGNGTRLTVT.

The V and J genes are TRBV21-1 and TRBJ1-1; the table's D call, TRBD1, was not checked against the DNA. TRBV21-1 is marked as a pseudogene. The CDR3 contains 15 residues. The CDR3 region is CASSPRGDRVGRAFF. The DNA for the CDR3 is TGTGCCAGCAGCCCAAGGGGGGACAGGGTGGGAAGAGCTTTCTTT.

The V and J genes are TRBV19 and TRBJ2-1; 12 bases are a match to TRBD2. Germline CDR1 reads LNHDA; CDR2 reads SQIVND (reference sequence). The CDR3 consists of 13 residues. V lost 6 bases to trimming and J lost 7 bases; unmatched junction nucleotides: 1. CDR3 bases: TGTGCCAGTAGGACTAGCGGGAGTAATGAGCAGTTCTTC. It codes for CASRTSGSNEQFF.

V and J are TRBV5-1 and TRBJ2-2, with TRBD2 matching 8 bases. The CDR3 sequence is 15 residues long. The junction had 3 bases not matched to a gene; V was cut back by 3 bases and J by 2 bases. CDR1 SGHRS and CDR2 YFSETQ come from the germline V gene. The CDR3 bases are TGCGCCAGCAGCTCGGGGGGGACAAACACCGGGGAGCTGTTTTTT. Amino acids: CASSSGGTNTGELFF. The whole variable domain, filled in from reference TRBV5-1 and TRBJ2-2, reads KAGVTQTPRYLIKTRGQQVTLSCSPISGHRSVSWYQQTPGQGLQFLFEYFSETQRNKGNFPGRFSGRQFSNSRSEMNVSTLELGDSALYLCASSSGGTNTGELFFGEGSRLTVL.

The V call is TRBV9, the J call TRBJ1-5; D call uncertain. Trimming pared 3 bases from V and 9 bases from J, leaving 16 bases between. CDR1 and CDR2 from the germline V gene are SGDLS and YYNGEE. This CDR3 region has 14 residues. CDR3: CASSGGDNLWPQHF. The CDR3 region has the DNA TGTGCCAGCAGCGGCGGGGATAATCTCTGGCCCCAGCATTTT.

The rearrangement joins TRBV2 to TRBJ2-2; 7 bases agree with TRBD1. Germline V lookup: CDR1 SNHLY, CDR2 FYNNEI. With V trimmed by 0 bases and J by 2 bases, 0 bases remained unmatched. This CDR3 region has 15 residues. The CDR3 region is CASSEAGGNTGELFF. DNA for the CDR3: TGTGCCAGCAGTGAAGCAGGGGGCAACACCGGGGAGCTGTTTTTT.

In its sample, this clone was seen many times. The chain carries TRBV28 and TRBJ1-2, with TRBD1 matching over 7 bases. This CDR3 region has 15 residues. The ends lost 5 bases at V and 6 bases at J; junction bases unmatched: 12. The germline gives CDR1 MDHEN, CDR2 SYDVKM. The DNA for the CDR3 is TGTGCCAGCAGTCTTTGGGACAGTTTTAGGGATGGCTACACCTTC. Its protein product is CASSLWDSFRDGYTF.

The chain links TRBV9 to TRBJ1-3; 7 nucleotides agree with TRBD1. The trim removed 3 bases at V and 0 bases at J, leaving 9 bases unmatched. This CDR3 region has 17 residues. Germline lookup yields CDR1 SGDLS and CDR2 YYNGEE. In DNA form, the CDR3 reads TGTGCCAGCAGCGGGGGGGACAGTTCCGGCTCTGGAAACACCATATATTTT. This codes for CASSGGDSSGSGNTIYF.

CDR3 coding DNA: TGTGCCAGCAGTTTTTACAGGGGGGTTGGCCAGTACTTC. This encodes CASSFYRGVGQYF. The chain carries TRBV28 and TRBJ2-5; TRBD1 matches at 8 bases. The CDR3 runs to 13 residues. CDR1 and CDR2 (germline): MDHEN, SYDVKM. V was clipped by 3 bases and J by 10 bases; unmatched bases: 7.

V and J are TRBV12-3 or TRBV12-4 and TRBJ1-4; D is perhaps TRBD1 (6 bases). Trimming removed 7 bases from V and 7 bases from J, with 13 bases in between. The CDR3 runs to 13 residues. DNA for the CDR3: TGTGCCAGCAAGAGGGGGTTGGGTGAAAAACTGTTTTTT. Translated: CASKRGLGEKLFF.

The rearrangement uses TRBV27 and TRBJ2-7; D perhaps matches TRBD1 (6 bases). Germline V CDR1 and CDR2: MNHEY, SMNVEV (reference sequence). The germline V and J ends were trimmed by 2 bases and 4 bases, with 12 bases remaining between them. This CDR3 contains 14 residues. The CDR3: CASSLLGQKYEQYF. CDR3 sequence (DNA): TGTGCCAGCAGTTTACTCGGACAGAAGTACGAGCAGTACTTC.

V is TRBV27 and J is TRBJ1-6; perhaps TRBD1 as D (6 bases). The length of the CDR3 is 15 residues. The germline V gene encodes CDR1 MNHEY and CDR2 SMNVEV (reference sequence). Trimming pared 1 base from V and 10 bases from J, leaving 14 bases between. CDR3 in amino acids: CASSLFGQGRSPLHF. Here the CDR3 DNA reads TGTGCCAGCAGTTTATTTGGCCAGGGGAGATCACCCCTCCACTTT.

Only a few counts were recorded for this clone. The rearrangement links TRBV6-2 or TRBV6-3 to TRBJ1-1; 8 nucleotides agree with TRBD1. The CDR3 has 15 amino acids. Germline values: CDR1 MNHEY, CDR2 SVGEGT. The V gene end was trimmed by 5 bases and the J gene end by 1 base; junction bases not matched to a gene: 6. CDR3 sequence reads: CASSTPGTGNTEAFF. CDR3 sequence (DNA): TGTGCCAGCAGTACTCCCGGGACAGGGAACACTGAAGCTTTCTTT.

The rearrangement links TRBV7-2 to TRBJ1-6, with TRBD1 matching 11 bases. The trim removed 6 bases at V and 10 bases at J, leaving 8 bases unmatched. In germline, CDR1 is SGHTA, CDR2 FQGNSA. This CDR3 is 15 amino acids long. CDR3 nucleotide sequence: TGTGCCAGCAGACCCGGGACAGGGGGAACATCACCCCTCCACTTT. Protein sequence: CASRPGTGGTSPLHF.

This chain connects TRBV4-3 to TRBJ2-1; tentative D call: TRBD1 (5 bases). The CDR3 spans 14 residues. The germline V gene has CDR1 LGHNA and CDR2 YSLEER. Trimming removed 2 bases from V and 3 bases from J, with 8 bases in between. The CDR3 DNA reads TGCGCCAGCAGCCAACAGACAGACTACAATGAGCAGTTCTTC. This translates into CASSQQTDYNEQFF.

This clone has only a few counts. The V and J genes are TRBV5-4 and TRBJ2-7; 12 bases map to TRBD1. The germline V gene encodes CDR1 SGHNT and CDR2 YYREEE (reference sequence). The V segment lost 4 bases and the J segment 1 base; nucleotides outside the gene matches: 3. The CDR3 sequence is 15 residues long. This chain's CDR3 is CASSPGQGASYEQYF. The CDR3 nucleotides read TGTGCCAGCAGCCCGGGACAGGGGGCGTCCTACGAGCAGTACTTC.

The chain uses TRBV30 and TRBJ1-6; the D gene is possibly TRBD1 (5 bases). CDR1 and CDR2 from the germline V gene are GTSNPN and SVGIG (reference sequence). This CDR3 comprises 17 residues. The V and J ends lost 3 bases and 0 bases respectively, with 15 bases between them. CDR3 sequence (DNA): TGTGCCTGGAGACCCTGGGGCAGAGGCTCCTATAATTCACCCCTCCACTTT. As protein: CAWRPWGRGSYNSPLHF.

The rearrangement links TRBV2 to TRBJ1-2; 8 positions match TRBD1. V lost 6 bases to trimming and J lost 4 bases; unmatched junction nucleotides: 13. The CDR3 runs to 16 residues. Germline CDR1 and CDR2: SNHLY and FYNNEI. CDR3 in DNA: TGTGCCAGCAGGAAAGGGGGGGGACAGGACGCCTATGGCTACACCTTC. Its protein is CASRKGGGQDAYGYTF.

The chain is built from TRBV4-1 and TRBJ2-1; 7 bases fit TRBD2. Losses at the gene ends were 0 bases for V and 5 bases for J; bases not matched to a gene: 7. The germline V gene has CDR1 MGHRA and CDR2 YSYEKL. This CDR3 is built from 16 residues. The CDR3 nucleotides are TGCGCCAGCAGCCAAGATCCGGGGGGAACACACAATGAGCAGTTCTTC. It translates to CASSQDPGGTHNEQFF.

This clone turned up a few times. The chain is built from TRBV27 and TRBJ1-6; tentative D call: TRBD1 (5 bases). The CDR3 totals 17 residues. Germline CDR1 and CDR2: MNHEY and SMNVEV (reference sequence). The V and J ends lost 6 bases and 0 bases respectively, with 15 bases between them. This CDR3 is CASSDGPGLSYNSPLHF. CDR3 coding DNA: TGTGCCAGCAGCGACGGGCCAGGGCTCTCCTATAATTCACCCCTCCACTTT.

The J gene is TRBJ1-2, the V gene TRBV5-1; unclear D gene. Germline V lookup: CDR1 SGHRS, CDR2 YFSETQ. This CDR3 is 19 amino acids long. Trimming pared 0 bases from V and 1 base from J, leaving 22 bases between. CDR3 loop: CASSLASAPQRGNNYGYTF. As DNA, the CDR3 is TGCGCCAGCAGCTTGGCCTCAGCGCCACAACGAGGGAATAACTATGGCTACACCTTC.